The 7 T cell receptor beta chains below come from one sample, sequenced in a study of blood T cell repertoires in COVID-19. Libraries were prepared by immunoSEQ multiplex PCR; TCRdb keeps only in-frame clonotypes and omits some of them. The table lists roughly 110,000 clones, approximately 84% of them singletons, with 4.2% in the top ten. Sequencing was performed on peripheral blood. The source is a human donor in a cohort sampled during active COVID-19.

The V call is TRBV6-6, the J call TRBJ1-6; no reliable D call. Deletions cut 6 bases from V and 4 bases from J, with 4 bases between. Germline values: CDR1 MNHNY, CDR2 SVGAGI (reference sequence). This CDR3 has 12 amino acids. The CDR3 loop is CASSQYNSPLHF. Here the CDR3 DNA reads TGTGCCAGCAGCCAATATAATTCACCCCTCCACTTT.

The chain recombines TRBV7-2 with TRBJ1-2, with 7 nucleotides matching TRBD1. The CDR3 has 14 amino acids. Germline trimming cut 6 bases from V and 6 bases from J; bases unmatched to any gene: 10. Germline V CDR1 and CDR2: SGHTA, FQGNSA. In nucleotides, the CDR3 is TGTGCCAGCAGTCAGGGGGTTATTTGGGATGGCTACACCTTC. It specifies CASSQGVIWDGYTF. Looking up the rest from reference TRBV7-2 and TRBJ1-2 gives the full variable domain: GAGVSQSPSNKVTEKGKDVELRCDPISGHTALYWYRQSLGQGLEFLIYFQGNSAPDKSGLPSDRFSAERTGGSVSTLTIQRTQQEDSAVYLCASSQGVIWDGYTFGSGTRLTVV.

The chain links TRBV7-2 to TRBJ1-5; D is unresolved. The CDR3 extends over 15 amino acids. Germline loops: CDR1 SGHTA, CDR2 FQGNSA. The V and J ends lost 0 bases and 3 bases respectively, with 9 bases between them. The CDR3 protein is CASSLALTANQPQHF. The CDR3 region has the DNA TGTGCCAGCAGCTTAGCGCTAACAGCCAATCAGCCCCAGCATTTT.

This chain's CDR3 is CASSQDADRGQSGNQPQHF. The CDR3 DNA follows: TGTGCCAGCAGCCAAGATGCAGACAGGGGGCAATCTGGTAATCAGCCCCAGCATTTT. The chain is built from TRBV14 and TRBJ1-5; 10 bases match TRBD1. V lost 0 bases to trimming and J lost 4 bases; unmatched junction nucleotides: 12. Germline assignment: CDR1 SGHDN and CDR2 FVKESK. The CDR3 sequence is 19 residues long. The full variable domain, completed using reference TRBV14 and TRBJ1-5, is EAGVTQFPSHSVIEKGQTVTLRCDPISGHDNLYWYRRVMGKEIKFLLHFVKESKQDESGMPNNRFLAERTGGTYSTLKVQPAELEDSGVYFCASSQDADRGQSGNQPQHFGDGTRLSIL.

The chain links TRBV18 to TRBJ2-6, with D perhaps matching TRBD1 (6 bases). The V gene lost 5 bases and the J gene lost 2 bases, with 10 bases spanning the gap. Germline CDR1 reads KGHSH; CDR2 reads LQKENI. This CDR3 spans 15 amino acids. CDR3 residues: CASSNRATGANVLTF. The CDR3 DNA follows: TGTGCCAGCTCAAACAGGGCTACTGGGGCCAACGTCCTGACTTTC. Together with reference TRBV18 and TRBJ2-6, the CDR3 gives the full variable domain: NAGVMQNPRHLVRRRGQEARLRCSPMKGHSHVYWYRQLPEEGLKFMVYLQKENIIDESGMPKERFSAEFPKEGPSILRIQQVVRGDSAAYFCASSNRATGANVLTFGAGSRLTVL.

V and J are TRBV6-4 and TRBJ2-5; TRBD2 aligns across 7 bases. The trim removed 6 bases at V and 7 bases at J, leaving 14 bases unmatched. The CDR3 runs to 15 residues. Germline CDR1 is MRHNA and CDR2 is SNTAGT. The CDR3 bases are TGTGCCAGCAGCCCGATGGGAGGGCCTGGGGTGACCCAGTACTTC. Translating it yields CASSPMGGPGVTQYF.

V usage is TRBV29-1 and J usage is TRBJ2-7, with a possible D match to TRBD2 (6 bases). CDR1 is SQVTM and CDR2 is ANQGSEA in the germline V gene. The CDR3 has 14 residues. Trimming took off 0 bases at V and 5 bases at J, with 14 bases between the two ends. CDR3 nucleotides: TGCAGCGTTGAAGACGGGAGCCTTGGGGACGAGCAGTACTTC. Its translation is CSVEDGSLGDEQYF.